This passage covers 29 T cell receptor beta chains from one sample sequenced in a study of regulatory T cells in long-lasting Graves disease. Time point given: newly diagnosed GD, antithyroid drugs for less than 3 months. PBMCs provided the RNA from which the TCR library was made. Arm-PCR of CDR3 regions and iRepertoire HTBI primers were the basis on which TCR beta libraries were built. TCRdb reprocessed the multiplex PCR reads with MiXCR, giving one entry per CDR3 protein. The sample has a few hundred thousand distinct CDR3 sequences, over 14% seen once. The sample also formed part of further work on T cells in Graves' hyperthyroidism and ophthalmopathy.

The source was peripheral blood mononuclear cells (PBMCs), collected at new diagnosis, from a patient treated with antithyroid drugs. All receptors derive from a woman between 40 and 50 years old with Graves disease.

This clonotype was seen repeatedly, ten times or more. The genes are TRBV12-3 or TRBV12-4 and TRBJ1-6, with D uncertain. The CDR3 is 13 amino acids. V was shortened by 9 bases and J by 0 bases, with 6 bases between the two germline ends. The CDR3 loop reads CASVGSYNSPLHF. The DNA of the CDR3 is TGTGCCAGTGTGGGCTCCTATAATTCACCCCTCCACTTT.

This clonotype was seen repeatedly, ten times or more. The chain combines TRBV12-3 or TRBV12-4 with TRBJ1-5; D is ambiguous. The length of the CDR3 is 14 residues. The germline V and J ends were trimmed by 0 bases and 5 bases, with 8 bases remaining between them. Here the CDR3 reads CASSLAQSHQPQHF. CDR3 coding DNA: TGTGCCAGCAGTTTAGCCCAGAGTCATCAGCCCCAGCATTTT.

This clonotype was detected a few times. This sequence joins TRBV4-2 and TRBJ2-7, with TRBD2 matching 12 bases. The CDR3 has 17 residues. Germline V lookup: CDR1 LGHNA, CDR2 YNFKEQ. J was trimmed by 3 bases and V by 1 base; bases with no gene match: 7. CDR3 in amino acids: CASSQAGWTSGDYEQYF. DNA for the CDR3: TGTGCCAGCAGCCAAGCGGGCTGGACTAGCGGGGACTACGAGCAGTACTTC.

The V call is TRBV20-1, the J call TRBJ1-1, with a weak D call TRBD1 (6 bases). The germline V and J ends were trimmed by 1 base and 0 bases, with 15 bases remaining between them. CDR3 length: 16 amino acids. Germline-derived CDR1 and CDR2 are DFQATT and SNEGSKA (reference sequence). CDR3 residues: CSARAHRDGMNTEAFF. DNA of the CDR3: TGCAGTGCTAGAGCTCACAGGGACGGGATGAACACTGAAGCTTTCTTT.

This clonotype has at least ten counts. This chain joins TRBV2 and TRBJ1-1; D remains ambiguous. Trimming stripped 7 bases from V and 7 bases from J, with 16 bases between. Germline V gene sequence: CDR1 SNHLY, CDR2 FYNNEI. CDR3 size: 13 residues. The CDR3, as DNA: TGTGCCAGCATTCAAGGTCGGGGATTTGAAGCTTTCTTT. Translation gives CASIQGRGFEAFF.

Many counts were recorded for this clonotype. The chain couples TRBV5-1 to TRBJ2-2; the D is unclear. V was clipped by 5 bases and J by 6 bases, with 5 bases between them. Germline assignment: CDR1 SGHRS and CDR2 YFSETQ. This CDR3 spans 11 amino acids. CDR3 in amino acids: CASRHAGELFF. The CDR3 DNA reads as TGCGCCAGCAGACACGCCGGGGAGCTGTTTTTT. The full variable domain, with the rest looked up from reference TRBV5-1 and TRBJ2-2, is KAGVTQTPRYLIKTRGQQVTLSCSPISGHRSVSWYQQTPGQGLQFLFEYFSETQRNKGNFPGRFSGRQFSNSRSEMNVSTLELGDSALYLCASRHAGELFFGEGSRLTVL.

This chain links TRBV28 with TRBJ2-2, with TRBD2 as a possible D gene (6 bases). V was cut by 11 bases and J by 6 bases, with 13 bases left in between. This CDR3 spans 12 amino acids. Germline V gene data show CDR1 as MDHEN and CDR2 as SYDVKM. CDR3 amino acids: CAGLGGSGELFF. DNA for the CDR3: TGTGCCGGGCTCGGGGGTTCCGGGGAGCTGTTTTTT.

This clonotype was seen ten or more times. The V and J genes are TRBV28 and TRBJ1-2, with D possibly being TRBD1 (6 bases). The CDR3 contains 15 residues. CDR1 and CDR2 (germline): MDHEN, SYDVKM. V dropped 7 bases and J dropped 0 bases, with 15 bases sitting between them. The CDR3 coding sequence is TGTGCCAGCAACCGGGGGCTTCTAGCTAACTATGGCTACACCTTC. It encodes CASNRGLLANYGYTF.

This clonotype has a count of ten or more. This sequence joins TRBV2 and TRBJ2-7, with 14 bases that match TRBD2. Unmatched junction bases numbered 2, after V lost 6 bases and J lost 4 bases. Germline CDR1 SNHLY, CDR2 FYNNEI. The CDR3 covers 14 residues. In DNA form, the CDR3 reads TGTGCCAGCAGGGGGACTAGCGGGAGATACGAGCAGTACTTC. This gives the protein CASRGTSGRYEQYF.

The sample holds many counts of this clonotype. CDR3 sequence reads: CASSTGTGGSVSHNEQFF. As DNA, the CDR3 is TGTGCCAGCAGCACCGGGACAGGGGGATCAGTTTCCCACAATGAGCAGTTCTTC. The rearrangement links TRBV7-9 to TRBJ2-1; 11 bases match TRBD1. The ends lost 5 bases at V and 5 bases at J; junction bases unmatched: 14. CDR1 and CDR2 (germline): SEHNR, FQNEAQ (reference sequence). The CDR3 runs to 18 residues.

This clonotype was recorded at least ten times. The chain recombines TRBV15 with TRBJ1-4; a possible D gene is TRBD1 (6 bases). Germline values: CDR1 LNHNV, CDR2 YYDKDF (reference sequence). V lost 0 bases and J lost 8, with 13 bases in between. The CDR3 is 15 residues long. The CDR3 is CATSRDLQGGEKLFF. In DNA form, the CDR3 reads TGTGCCACCAGCAGAGATCTACAGGGAGGAGAAAAACTGTTTTTT.

The V gene is TRBV7-2, the J gene TRBJ2-7; unclear D gene. The ends were cut back, 6 bases at V and 3 bases at J, with 15 bases in the middle. This CDR3 is built from 14 residues. Germline assignment: CDR1 SGHTA and CDR2 FQGNSA. In DNA, the CDR3 is TGTGCCAGCAGTCTAAGCTCTCAGTTCTACGAGCAGTACTTC. Amino acids: CASSLSSQFYEQYF.

In its sample, this clonotype was seen many times. V is TRBV20-1 and J is TRBJ2-2; TRBD2 aligns across 9 bases. The CDR3 has 14 residues. The V and J ends lost 5 bases and 0 bases, in that order; junction bases with no gene match: 1. Germline V CDR1 and CDR2: DFQATT, SNEGSKA (reference sequence). The CDR3 sequence is CSALAGTNTGELFF. CDR3 in DNA: TGCAGTGCTCTAGCGGGAACGAACACCGGGGAGCTGTTTTTT.

The chain uses TRBV5-4 and TRBJ2-7; 7 bases fit TRBD2. The CDR3 covers 15 residues. Germline V gene data show CDR1 as SGHNT and CDR2 as YYREEE (reference sequence). With 0 bases clipped from V and 2 bases from J, the junction kept 5 bases outside the gene matches. CDR3 in amino acids: CASSLAASGPYEQYF. CDR3 coding DNA: TGTGCCAGCAGCTTGGCGGCTAGCGGTCCCTACGAGCAGTACTTC.

This clonotype was detected only a few times. The chain joins TRBV10-3 to TRBJ1-6; D is undetermined. The V gene's germline CDR1 is ENHRY and CDR2 SYGVKD. V lost 2 bases, J lost 8 bases, and 7 bases lay in between. The CDR3 is made up of 13 amino acids. CDR3 amino acids: CAISEMRDSPLHF. The CDR3 nucleotides are TGTGCCATCAGTGAGATGCGGGATTCACCCCTCCACTTT.

This clonotype appeared many times. J is TRBJ2-4 and V is TRBV12-3 or TRBV12-4, with a weak D call TRBD2 (6 bases). This CDR3 has 14 amino acids. Trimming took off 3 bases at V and 6 bases at J, with 12 bases between the two ends. DNA of the CDR3: TGTGCCAGCAGTTTCGGGACTTCCACAAACATTCAGTACTTC. Translated, it gives CASSFGTSTNIQYF.

This clonotype was seen at least ten times. The gene calls are TRBV6-2 or TRBV6-3 and TRBJ2-1; D not resolved. V was pared by 7 bases and J by 0 bases, with 19 bases between. Germline V lookup: CDR1 MNHEY, CDR2 SVGEGT. The CDR3 contains 17 residues. The CDR3 region is CASTQTRVLRSYNEQFF. The CDR3 bases are TGTGCCAGCACCCAAACAAGGGTTTTACGCTCCTACAATGAGCAGTTCTTC.

This clonotype has just a few counts. The chain has TRBV29-1 and TRBJ1-2, with TRBD1 matching over 8 bases. V shed 7 bases, J shed 5 bases, and the junction held 9 bases outside the gene matches. The germline V gene has CDR1 SQVTM and CDR2 ANQGSEA. This CDR3 has 13 residues. CDR3 protein: CSGRQGTEYGYTF. CDR3 DNA: TGCAGCGGAAGACAGGGGACAGAATATGGCTACACCTTC.

About this clonotype: A clone one base away is much larger, so this may be a read error. The chain links TRBV15 to TRBJ2-3; D uncertain. The germline V and J ends were trimmed by 1 base and 2 bases, with 4 bases remaining between them. The germline gives CDR1 LNHNV, CDR2 YYDKDF (reference sequence). CDR3 length: 13 amino acids. The CDR3 nucleotides read TGTGCCACCAGCAGAGCCCCCACAGATACGCAGTATTTT. Translation gives CATSRAPTDTQYF.

In this sample, this clonotype turned up many times. The rearrangement joins TRBV19 to TRBJ2-5, with 9 bases matching TRBD2. In germline, CDR1 is LNHDA, CDR2 SQIVND (reference sequence). This CDR3 has 16 amino acids. V shed 0 bases, J shed 4 bases, and the junction held 6 bases outside the gene matches. DNA for the CDR3: TGTGCCAGTAGTATAGATTCTAGCGGGATTGGAGAGACCCAGTACTTC. Protein sequence: CASSIDSSGIGETQYF.

The gene calls are TRBV25-1 and TRBJ1-1, with a weak D call TRBD1 (6 bases). There are 16 residues in the CDR3. With 3 bases removed from V and 3 bases from J, the gap between germline ends came to 17 bases. The germline CDR1 and CDR2 sequences are MGHDK and SYGVNS. In DNA, the CDR3 is TGTGCCAGCAGTGACCCTCGTCGGGGGCAGGACACTGAAGCTTTCTTT. The encoded protein is CASSDPRRGQDTEAFF.

This clonotype appeared many times. The chain employs TRBV28 and TRBJ2-3; the match to TRBD2 covers 13 bases. Germline V gene sequence: CDR1 MDHEN, CDR2 SYDVKM. J lost 6 bases, V lost 8 bases, and 8 bases had no gene match. This CDR3 is built from 15 residues. The DNA of the CDR3 is TGTGCCAGCCTCGGACTAGCGGGGGCGTGGGATACGCAGTATTTT. Amino acids: CASLGLAGAWDTQYF.

This clonotype has just a few counts. The CDR3 sequence is CASSLVAGGRRYNEQFF. The CDR3 DNA follows: TGTGCCAGCAGCTTAGTGGCGGGAGGACGGAGATACAATGAGCAGTTCTTC. V usage is TRBV7-2 and J usage is TRBJ2-1, with 8 bases aligning to TRBD2. Trimming removed 1 base from V and 4 bases from J; junction bases left unmatched: 9. This CDR3 contains 17 residues. Germline loops: CDR1 SGHTA, CDR2 FQGNSA.

This clonotype was seen many times. This rearrangement joins TRBV19 to TRBJ1-1; 7 bases line up with TRBD1. V trimming: 3 bases; J trimming: 0 bases; junction bases outside the gene matches: 4. Per germline, CDR1 LNHDA and CDR2 SQIVND (reference sequence). This CDR3 has 15 amino acids. CDR3 residues: CASSIQGGLNTEAFF. CDR3 DNA: TGTGCCAGTAGTATCCAGGGGGGGCTGAACACTGAAGCTTTCTTT.

This clonotype showed up just a few times. The chain carries TRBV6-1 and TRBJ1-5; the D is unclear. The germline V gene has CDR1 MNHNS and CDR2 SASEGT. The CDR3 is made up of 16 amino acids. Trimming removed 2 bases from V and 5 bases from J, with 16 bases in between. CDR3 in DNA: TGTGCCAGCAGTGAACCACCCAACAGAAACCATCAGCCCCAGCATTTT. Residues: CASSEPPNRNHQPQHF.

Concerning this clonotype itself: This may arise from a read error, as a much more abundant clone is one base away. The chain recombines TRBV27 with TRBJ2-7; 7 positions match TRBD2. The germline CDR1 and CDR2 sequences are MNHEY and SMNVEV (reference sequence). There are 15 residues in the CDR3. V lost 3 bases, J lost 2 bases, and 7 bases stayed unmatched. This CDR3 reads CASSLAGVPPYEQYF. The CDR3 coding sequence is TGTGCCAGCAGTTTGGCGGGAGTCCCCCCCTACGAGCAGTACTTC.

The CDR3 region is CASSFDKADSGMGDTQYF. Written as DNA, the CDR3 is TGCGCCAGCAGCTTCGATAAGGCGGATAGCGGAATGGGGGATACGCAGTATTTT. J is TRBJ2-3 and V is TRBV5-1; tentative D call: TRBD2 (6 bases). V lost 2 bases, J lost 6 bases, and 25 bases lay in between. Germline assignment: CDR1 SGHRS and CDR2 YFSETQ. The CDR3 extends over 18 amino acids.

This chain connects TRBV6-1 to TRBJ1-2; possible D gene TRBD1, 5 bases. The V gene lost 7 bases and the J gene lost 4 bases, with 16 bases spanning the gap. This CDR3 comprises 14 residues. From germline, CDR1 is MNHNS and CDR2 SASEGT. The CDR3 is CASTSAGGVYGYTF. DNA for the CDR3: TGTGCCAGCACCTCGGCCGGGGGGGTCTATGGCTACACCTTC.

This clonotype has a handful of counts. This chain's CDR3 is CASSLEGSTNYGYTF. For the CDR3, the DNA is TGCGCCAGCAGCTTGGAGGGCAGTACTAACTATGGCTACACCTTC. The chain recombines TRBV5-1 with TRBJ1-2, with D uncertain. The CDR3 runs to 15 residues. Germline CDR1 reads SGHRS; CDR2 reads YFSETQ. Trimming left V 0 bases short and J 0 bases short, with 9 bases between. The full variable domain, completed using reference TRBV5-1 and TRBJ1-2, is KAGVTQTPRYLIKTRGQQVTLSCSPISGHRSVSWYQQTPGQGLQFLFEYFSETQRNKGNFPGRFSGRQFSNSRSEMNVSTLELGDSALYLCASSLEGSTNYGYTFGSGTRLTVV.